The 12 T cell receptor beta chains reported below all come from one sample, sequenced in a study of blood T cell repertoires in COVID-19. This table comes from immunoSEQ multiplex PCR, and its TCRdb copy is limited to in-frame clones, with some not included. The table lists 180,000 or so clones, less than 90% of them singletons. Sequenced sample: peripheral blood. These receptors originate from a woman aged 55 to 70 with COVID-19, enrolled during active disease.

The chain recombines TRBV7-2 with TRBJ2-7; 11 bases fit TRBD2. Germline CDR1 reads SGHTA; CDR2 reads FQGNSA. V was pared by 2 bases and J by 3 bases, with 6 bases of the junction left unmatched. There are 16 residues in the CDR3. As DNA, the CDR3 is TGTGCCAGCAGCTTAATTTCCGGGACTAGCGGCTACGAGCAGTACTTC. As protein: CASSLISGTSGYEQYF.

The chain carries TRBV24-1 and TRBJ2-2; 9 bases match TRBD2. The trim removed 7 bases at V and 5 bases at J, leaving 10 bases unmatched. The germline V gene encodes CDR1 KGHDR and CDR2 SFDVKD. This CDR3 has 16 residues. CDR3 in amino acids: CATSGAGGRGTGELFF. CDR3 sequence (DNA): TGTGCCACCAGCGGAGCGGGCGGGAGGGGTACCGGGGAGCTGTTTTTT.

This clone was picked up a small number of times. The V call is TRBV27, the J call TRBJ1-2; no definite D call. Trimming removed 4 bases from V and 3 bases from J, with 15 bases in between. The CDR3 consists of 15 residues. Germline lookup yields CDR1 MNHEY and CDR2 SMNVEV (reference sequence). DNA of the CDR3: TGTGCCAGCAGTTCCACAGCGGCGGTTTACTATGGCTACACCTTC. This encodes CASSSTAAVYYGYTF.

The rearrangement links TRBV5-4 to TRBJ2-7; 16 positions agree with TRBD2. V lost 0 bases and J lost 2; bases outside the gene matches: 2. The CDR3 covers 17 residues. The V gene's germline CDR1 is SGHNT and CDR2 YYREEE (reference sequence). The CDR3 region is CASSLAGTSGRAYEQYF. In nucleotides, the CDR3 is TGTGCCAGCAGCTTGGCCGGGACTAGCGGGAGGGCCTACGAGCAGTACTTC.

The chain links TRBV7-2 to TRBJ2-1, with a possible D match to TRBD2 (6 bases). Germline assignment: CDR1 SGHTA and CDR2 FQGNSA. CDR3 length: 13 residues. V shed 2 bases and J shed 12 bases, with 14 bases lying between them. In nucleotides, the CDR3 is TGTGCCAGCAGCTTATCGGGAGTGAGTGGGCAGTTCTTC. Amino acids: CASSLSGVSGQFF. The full variable domain, with the rest looked up from reference TRBV7-2 and TRBJ2-1, is GAGVSQSPSNKVTEKGKDVELRCDPISGHTALYWYRQSLGQGLEFLIYFQGNSAPDKSGLPSDRFSAERTGGSVSTLTIQRTQQEDSAVYLCASSLSGVSGQFFGPGTRLTVL.

This chain uses TRBV15 with TRBJ1-1, with 12 bases lining up with TRBD1. This CDR3 is 14 amino acids long. The germline gives CDR1 LNHNV, CDR2 YYDKDF (reference sequence). Unmatched junction bases numbered 4, after V lost 3 bases and J lost 8 bases. The CDR3 sequence: CATSSSGTGGEAFF. Written as DNA, the CDR3 is TGTGCCACCAGCAGCTCCGGGACAGGGGGCGAAGCTTTCTTT.

V gene TRBV7-2 combines with J gene TRBJ2-2; TRBD2 aligns across 8 bases. Germline CDR1 and CDR2: SGHTA and FQGNSA. The CDR3 covers 17 residues. The ends lost 5 bases at V and 6 bases at J; junction bases unmatched: 14. This CDR3 reads CASSGGAGAGWAGELFF. The CDR3 DNA follows: TGTGCCAGCAGCGGAGGAGCGGGAGCCGGGTGGGCCGGGGAGCTGTTTTTT.

The V call is TRBV7-9, the J call TRBJ2-1, with 9 bases that match TRBD1. CDR1 SEHNR and CDR2 FQNEAQ come from the germline V gene (reference sequence). The CDR3 covers 15 residues. The trim removed 6 bases at V and 7 bases at J, leaving 10 bases unmatched. The CDR3 loop is CASSPTGQGKNEQFF. The CDR3 region has the DNA TGTGCCAGCAGTCCTACGGGACAGGGTAAGAATGAGCAGTTCTTC.

This chain connects TRBV4-2 to TRBJ2-1; 11 positions agree with TRBD2. The CDR3 is 17 amino acids. Germline V gene data show CDR1 as LGHNA and CDR2 as YNFKEQ. V trimming: 5 bases; J trimming: 4 bases; junction bases outside the gene matches: 10. CDR3 bases: TGTGCCAGCAGCGCCCGGCTTCGACTAGCGGGGTACAATGAGCAGTTCTTC. Translating gives CASSARLRLAGYNEQFF.

This clone came up once. This chain links TRBV10-2 with TRBJ1-5, with no clear D. This CDR3 is 12 amino acids long. The germline gives CDR1 WSHSY, CDR2 SAAADI. Deletions cut 4 bases from V and 7 bases from J, with 8 bases between. DNA of the CDR3: TGCGCCAGCAGTGGCGTCGGGCAGCCCCAGCATTTT. Protein product: CASSGVGQPQHF.

The chain links TRBV20-1 to TRBJ1-1; D unresolved. Germline CDR1 and CDR2: DFQATT and SNEGSKA (reference sequence). Deletions cut 3 bases from V and 7 bases from J, with 9 bases between. This CDR3 region has 11 residues. The CDR3 bases are TGCAGTGCTAGGGCCGACATTGAAGCTTTCTTT. Translation gives CSARADIEAFF.

CDR3: CASSSDRERQPQHF. In DNA form, the CDR3 reads TGTGCCAGTAGTTCTGACAGGGAACGGCAGCCCCAGCATTTT. This rearrangement joins TRBV19 to TRBJ1-5; TRBD1 matches at 7 bases. With 5 bases clipped from V and 7 bases from J, the junction kept 8 bases outside the gene matches. The germline V gene encodes CDR1 LNHDA and CDR2 SQIVND (reference sequence). This CDR3 has 14 residues.